The T cell receptor (beta chain) under discussion was sequenced for a study of blood T cell repertoires in COVID-19. Overall study context: The United States, Italy and Spain were the sources of the acute and convalescent COVID-19 samples. In each case, the material was cDNA or gDNA derived from T cells, B-cell-depleted T cells, or PBMCs.

Patients in Seattle were enrolled during active infection, then followed longitudinally. In the authors' workflow: From reference gene primer amplification, estimates of nucleated cell counts were derived. Sequencing was performed with immunoSEQ multiplex PCR; in TCRdb, only in-frame clones are kept and a portion is missing. Clonal size and the V and J genes are those of that table, whereas D and trimming came from the DNA. The sample consists of approximately 100,000 clones, about 79% of them appearing once. This clone was counted once. Trimming shortened V by 4 bases and J by 0 bases, and 13 bases separated the two germline ends. This CDR3 has 16 residues. CDR1 is SGHRS and CDR2 is YFSETQ in the germline V gene.

Material: peripheral blood. The clonotype was recovered from an elderly man with COVID-19, enrolled during active disease. V usage is TRBV5-1 and J usage is TRBJ1-4; D is unclear. CDR3 region: CASSLRPQPTNEKLFF. The CDR3 DNA sequence: TGCGCCAGCAGCCTAAGACCACAGCCAACTAATGAAAAACTGTTTTTT.